These 3 T cell receptor beta chains share one sample of origin, sequenced in a study of cytomegalovirus exposure and HLA in healthy donors. Both 60 Vbeta primers and 13 Jbeta primers went into the PCR. Sequencing used immunoSEQ multiplex PCR; TCRdb keeps in-frame clones, though not all of them. Its listing shows around 29,000 clones. Input material: PBMCs. These receptor sequences come from a man under 40 in good health and CMV-seronegative.

J is TRBJ1-4 and V is TRBV14, with D uncertain. The CDR3 is made up of 12 amino acids. Germline V CDR1 and CDR2: SGHDN, FVKESK. The ends were cut back, 6 bases at V and 6 bases at J, with 8 bases in the middle. The CDR3 is CASSIRDEKLFF. The CDR3 coding sequence is TGTGCCAGCAGTATTCGGGATGAAAAACTGTTTTTT.

The rearrangement links TRBV9 to TRBJ2-3, with D possibly matching TRBD2 (5 bases). This CDR3 spans 13 amino acids. The germline CDR1 and CDR2 sequences are SGDLS and YYNGEE. V was shortened by 3 bases and J by 2 bases, with 7 bases between the two germline ends. The CDR3 region has the DNA TGTGCCAGCAGCGCTAGCCCCACAGATACGCAGTATTTT. This encodes CASSASPTDTQYF. The variable domain in full, completed from reference TRBV9 and TRBJ2-3, reads DSGVTQTPKHLITATGQRVTLRCSPRSGDLSVYWYQQSLDQGLQFLIQYYNGEERAKGNILERFSAQQFPDLHSELNLSSLELGDSALYFCASSASPTDTQYFGPGTRLTVL.

V usage is TRBV5-5 and J usage is TRBJ2-7; possible D gene TRBD1, 6 bases. Deletions cut 4 bases from V and 0 bases from J, with 14 bases between. The CDR3 runs 15 residues. Germline V CDR1 and CDR2: SGHKS, YYEKEE (reference sequence). CDR3 region: CASSVRSQGSYEQYF. The CDR3 DNA is TGTGCCAGCAGCGTACGTTCACAGGGCTCCTACGAGCAGTACTTC.